The 9 T cell receptor beta chains listed next were all sequenced from one sample in a study of tumor and adjacent non-tumor tissue in lung cancer. The library came from three nested PCR rounds adapted from ARM-PCR protocols. TCRdb fed the multiplex PCR reads into MiXCR, producing one record per CDR3 protein. The sample has 200,000 or so distinct CDR3 sequences, around 71% seen once. No cell sorting was done before RNA was extracted from the tissue. The sequenced sample consisted of lung tumor tissue. Every receptor here comes from a man aged 55 to 70 with non-small cell lung cancer.

A remark on this clonotype: At one boundary the junction diverges from the germline segment, which might be a read error. The CDR3 DNA sequence: TGCGCCATCAGCTTAGCATCGTCAAGGACGGGGGTAAAGACTGAAGCTTTCTTT. It encodes CAISLASSRTGVKTEAFF. The genes are TRBV11-2 and TRBJ1-1; D might be TRBD1 (5 bases). This CDR3 region has 18 residues. Germline CDR1 SGHAT, CDR2 FQNNGV. Complete variable domain (other parts from reference TRBV11-2 and TRBJ1-1): EAGVAQSPRYKIIEKRQSVAFWCNPISGHATLYWYQQILGQGPKLLIQFQNNGVVDDSQLPKDRFSAERLKGVDSTLKIQPAKLEDSAVYLCAISLASSRTGVKTEAFFGQGTRLTVV.

With regard to this clonotype: A clone one base away is much larger, so this may be a read error. This chain uses TRBV14 with TRBJ1-4, with D possibly matching TRBD1 (6 bases). Germline V gives CDR1 SGHDN, CDR2 FVKESK. CDR3 length: 15 residues. The CDR3 spells CASSPPGTTNEKPFF. Here the CDR3 DNA reads TGTGCCAGCAGCCCCCCCGGGACAACTAATGAAAAACCGTTTTTT. The full variable domain, rest sourced from reference TRBV14 and TRBJ1-4, is EAGVTQFPSHSVIEKGQTVTLRCDPISGHDNLYWYRRVMGKEIKFLLHFVKESKQDESGMPNNRFLAERTGGTYSTLKVQPAELEDSGVYFCASSPPGTTNEKPFFGSGTQLSVL.

This clonotype was seen repeatedly, ten times or more. The chain links TRBV11-3 to TRBJ2-7; 11 positions match TRBD2. V lost 3 bases to trimming and J lost 3 bases; unmatched junction nucleotides: 7. The CDR3 contains 16 residues. The germline CDR1 and CDR2 sequences are SGHNT and YENEEA. The CDR3 sequence is CASSFTGLAGGYEQYF. The CDR3 coding sequence is TGTGCCAGCAGCTTTACAGGACTAGCGGGTGGCTACGAGCAGTACTTC. Looking up the rest from reference TRBV11-3 and TRBJ2-7 gives the full variable domain: EAGVVQSPRYKIIEKKQPVAFWCNPISGHNTLYWYLQNLGQGPELLIRYENEEAVDDSQLPKDRFSAERLKGVDSTLKIQPAELGDSAVYLCASSFTGLAGGYEQYFGPGTRLTVT.

The chain links TRBV4-1 to TRBJ1-1; tentatively, D is TRBD1 (5 bases). Per germline, CDR1 MGHRA and CDR2 YSYEKL. The CDR3 sequence is 17 residues long. V lost 3 bases and J 1 base, leaving 18 bases between the germline ends. The CDR3 DNA reads as TGCGCCAGCAGCCACAGCGGCTTCTTGAGGGGGAACACTGAAGCTTTCTTT. It specifies CASSHSGFLRGNTEAFF.

This clonotype occurred a few times. A read error may explain this, as a much larger clone is one base away. This chain links TRBV20-1 with TRBJ2-2; TRBD2 matches 8 bases. There are 16 residues in the CDR3. Unmatched junction bases numbered 8, after V lost 0 bases and J lost 5 bases. Germline V gene sequence: CDR1 DFQATT, CDR2 SNEGSKA (reference sequence). CDR3 loop: CSARDIGRGVTGELFF. CDR3 sequence (DNA): TGCAGTGCTAGAGATATAGGGCGGGGGGTAACCGGGGAGCTGTTTTTT.

On this clonotype itself: At one of its ends the junction is not consistent with the germline gene, which may arise from a read error. The chain couples TRBV6-1 to TRBJ2-4; 10 bases fit TRBD1. This CDR3 region has 14 residues. Germline CDR1 reads MNHNS; CDR2 reads SASEGT. CDR3 in DNA: TGTGCCACTAGACCTGGACAGGGGGGAGACATTCATTACTTC. It encodes CATRPGQGGDIHYF.

Concerning this clonotype: A read error is possible here, since a much larger clone lies one base away. The conserved closing phenylalanine or tryptophan is absent in this CDR3, likely reflecting a read error. The V call is TRBV29-1, the J call TRBJ2-6; unclear D gene. The CDR3 is 13 residues long. The germline CDR1 and CDR2 sequences are SQVTM and ANQGSEA. CDR3 sequence: CSCCRAGANVLTS. CDR3 DNA sequence: TGCAGTTGTTGCCGTGCTGGGGCCAACGTCCTGACTTCC.

About this clonotype itself: Since a much larger clone is just one base distant, this may be a read error. The chain has TRBV29-1 and TRBJ1-5; the D gene is possibly TRBD1 (6 bases). This CDR3 is built from 13 residues. The germline gives CDR1 SQVTM, CDR2 ANQGSEA. The CDR3 DNA follows: TGCAACGTTGCAACGGGGGGCAGTCAGCCCCAGCATTTT. It yields the protein CNVATGGSQPQHF.

With regard to this clonotype: The CDR3 does not end in the conserved phenylalanine or tryptophan, so this is likely a read error. The chain links TRBV4-3 to TRBJ2-1; 7 bases map to TRBD2. Germline V gives CDR1 LGHNA, CDR2 YSLEER. The CDR3 spans 16 residues. The CDR3 here is CASSQNRDYQNNGQFL. DNA for the CDR3: TGCGCCAGCAGCCAAAACCGGGACTACCAAAACAATGGGCAGTTCTTA.